Given below is one T cell receptor (beta chain) in context. The data were taken from a study of blood T cell repertoires in COVID-19. About the research overall: Collection of acute and convalescent COVID-19 samples took place in the United States, Italy and Spain. PBMCs, B-cell-depleted T cells, or T cells provided the cDNA or gDNA that made up the material.

Study processing details: Amplification of reference gene primers provided the estimated nucleated cell counts. This table comes from immunoSEQ multiplex PCR, and its TCRdb copy is limited to in-frame clones, with some not included. V and J calls and clone size follow that table, whereas D and trimming were derived from the DNA. Of 85,000 to 100,000 clones in the sample, around three quarters were seen once. CDR1 is GTSNPN and CDR2 is SVGIG in the germline V gene (reference sequence). The CDR3 totals 14 residues. V shed 3 bases and J shed 6 bases, with 14 bases lying between them. This rearrangement joins TRBV30 to TRBJ2-2, with D possibly TRBD1 on 6 matching bases. Sample: peripheral blood. The receptor's source is a man between 45 and 60 years old who had recovered from COVID-19. DNA of the CDR3: TGTGCCTGGAGAGTACAGGGTGGGGCCGGGGAGCTGTTTTTT. Protein sequence: CAWRVQGGAGELFF.